The present T cell receptor beta chain was sequenced within a study of cytomegalovirus exposure and HLA in healthy donors. Findings and limits, study-wide: Reports indicate that TCR beta sequences accurately predicted the HLA-A and HLA-B alleles of most subjects.

The CDR3 spans 12 residues. Germline V gene data show CDR1 as MNHEY and CDR2 as SMNVEV (reference sequence). Trimming left V 6 bases short and J 8 bases short, with 11 bases between. In regard to this clone: Its specificity is unknown.

PCR used 60 Vbeta primers and 13 Jbeta primers. Profiled with immunoSEQ multiplex PCR; TCRdb holds only in-frame clones, not every one. The sample has roughly 170,000 clones; more than 65% are singletons. The chain uses TRBV27 and TRBJ2-1, with D hard to call. The sample was PBMCs. The clonotype comes from a male donor in good health and CMV-seronegative. The CDR3 is CASSPGAHEQFF. CDR3 nucleotide sequence: TGTGCCAGCAGCCCCGGAGCGCATGAGCAGTTCTTC.